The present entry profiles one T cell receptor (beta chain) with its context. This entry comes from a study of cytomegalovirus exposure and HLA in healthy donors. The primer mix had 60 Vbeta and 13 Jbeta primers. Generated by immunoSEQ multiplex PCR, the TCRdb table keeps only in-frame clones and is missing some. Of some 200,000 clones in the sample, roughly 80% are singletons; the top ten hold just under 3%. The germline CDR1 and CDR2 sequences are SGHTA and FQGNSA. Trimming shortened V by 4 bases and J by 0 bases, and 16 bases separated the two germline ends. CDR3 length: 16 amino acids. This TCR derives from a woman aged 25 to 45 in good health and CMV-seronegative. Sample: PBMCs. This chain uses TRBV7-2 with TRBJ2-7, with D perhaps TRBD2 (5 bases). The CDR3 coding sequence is TGTGCCAGCAGCTACTACGGACTTTATAGCTCCTACGAGCAGTACTTC. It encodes CASSYYGLYSSYEQYF.